Shown below are 3 T cell receptor beta chains from a single sample sequenced in a study of response to subunit inactivated influenza vaccine. TCRdb analysed the RT-PCR reads with MiXCR anew, one entry per CDR3 protein. Of some 300,000 distinct CDR3 sequences in the sample, over 20% were seen once. The specimen comprised PBMCs from blood, sampled approximately 22 months after vaccination. These TCRs come from a man aged 50 to 75 who received an inactivated influenza vaccine.

The rearrangement links TRBV24-1 to TRBJ2-3, with D unresolved. Germline V CDR1 and CDR2: KGHDR, SFDVKD. The CDR3 runs 14 residues. The germline V and J ends were trimmed by 2 bases and 6 bases, with 11 bases remaining between them. CDR3 coding DNA: TGTGCCACCAGTGATTATCCCGTGGTGGATACGCAGTATTTT. It is translated as CATSDYPVVDTQYF.

This clonotype was detected ten times or more. The chain couples TRBV10-3 to TRBJ1-2; no firm D call. V was cut by 10 bases and J by 8 bases, with 20 bases left in between. CDR1 and CDR2 (germline): ENHRY, SYGVKD. The CDR3 consists of 13 residues. CDR3 sequence: CATDPATEGGYTF. CDR3 DNA: TGTGCCACCGACCCCGCCACCGAGGGCGGCTACACCTTC.

J is TRBJ2-7 and V is TRBV20-1; 7 bases align to TRBD1. This CDR3 comprises 15 residues. In germline, CDR1 is DFQATT, CDR2 SNEGSKA (reference sequence). Trimming at V came to 0 bases and at J to 3 bases, leaving 8 bases not matched to a gene. CDR3 bases: TGCAGTGCTAGAGATTATGTGGGGACAGTCTACGAGCAGTACTTC. This encodes CSARDYVGTVYEQYF.